This TCR beta chain comes out of a study of neurological immune-mediated disorders. Study-wide results and limits: It was the repertoires of 18 of 34 multiple sclerosis patients that phylogenetic grouping placed in one related-CDR3 cluster, which is a possible signature. Healthy controls had more TCR clonal expansion than multiple sclerosis, which showed the least, whereas HTLV-1-associated myelopathy showed the most. There were no CDR3 amino acid sequences shared by expanded clones across subjects, a result suggesting private repertoires in all groups. The authors found no clinical or MRI feature associated with the multiple sclerosis repertoire cluster.

The time point was: longitudinal time-point 1 (baseline). Regarding this clonotype: The target antigen is unknown.

TCRdb recomputed calls from the 5' RACE reads with MiXCR, one row per CDR3 protein. The table lists tens of thousands of distinct CDR3 sequences, roughly 3.2% of them singletons. CDR1 is SGHDT, CDR2 YYEEEE, per germline. The CDR3 sequence is 14 residues long. V was clipped by 0 bases and J by 1 base, with 5 bases between them. This chain connects TRBV5-6 to TRBJ2-1; D is unresolved. The sequence was collected from an older woman with multiple sclerosis. The source material was PBMCs. The CDR3 spells CASSLGSSYNEQFF. The CDR3 DNA reads TGTGCCAGCAGCTTGGGCAGTTCCTACAATGAGCAGTTCTTC.